Below are 2 T cell receptor beta chains sequenced from a single sample in a study of T-cell reconstitution after alpha-beta-depleted transplantation in children (dated by TCRdb to the mid-2010s). The library was obtained by PCR. Sequencing instrument: Illumina HiSeq 2500. TCR libraries were prepared with molecular barcoding, using unique molecular identifiers to normalize TCRbeta repertoire quantification. The public reads were reprocessed in TCRdb via fastp at Q25 and MiXCR, keeping in-frame beta chains. Rows with one shared CDR3 protein collapse into an entry with the most common genes and DNA. The sample contains about 980,000 distinct CDR3 sequences, about 31% of them found a single time. About 28% of the sample comes from the top ten. The sample's treatment or condition label is to be understood as: allogeneic hematopoietic cell transplantation with graft depleted of TCRalphabeta T cells and CD19 B cells.

The sample in question was PBMCs, mostly from graft donor cells, obtained 360 days after TCRalphabeta/CD19-depleted stem cell transplant. These TCRs come from a boy in the first two years of life who had a stem cell transplant for SCID, so the T cells may come from the graft donor.

V is TRBV6-5 and J is TRBJ2-1; D is undetermined. Between the trimmed V and J ends, which lost 4 bases and 7 bases, there was a span of 17 bases. The CDR3 has 15 amino acids. Germline CDR1 and CDR2: MNHEY and SVGAGI. CDR3 nucleotide sequence: TGTGCCAGCAGTTTTACCAACGCGGCTCGGAATGAGCAGTTCTTC. Encoded protein: CASSFTNAARNEQFF.

This sequence joins TRBV10-3 and TRBJ1-4; tentatively, D is TRBD1 (5 bases). The CDR3 contains 13 residues. The V end was cut by 4 bases, the J end by 8 bases, with 11 bases between. Germline CDR1 and CDR2: ENHRY and SYGVKD. This chain's CDR3 is CAISARGFEKLFF. CDR3 coding DNA: TGTGCCATCAGTGCAAGGGGTTTCGAAAAACTGTTTTTT.